These 18 T cell receptor beta chains were sequenced from one sample in a study of T cells after yellow fever vaccination. TCRdb called the 5' RACE reads again in MiXCR, with one record for every CDR3 protein. The data hold 600,000 to 750,000 distinct CDR3 sequences, with over 9% observed a single time. The source material was PBMCs, sampled on the day of the yellow fever booster vaccination. The receptors derive from a man in his thirties or forties who received the YFV17D yellow fever vaccine.

The genes are TRBV5-1 and TRBJ2-7; D may be TRBD1 (5 bases). Deletions cut 0 bases from V and 2 bases from J, with 12 bases between. This CDR3 region has 15 residues. Germline CDR1 and CDR2: SGHRS and YFSETQ. The CDR3 reads CASSLEGVDTYEQYF. The CDR3 DNA reads TGCGCCAGCAGCTTGGAAGGGGTGGATACCTACGAGCAGTACTTC.

This clonotype appeared a few times. CDR3 protein: CASSLRTSGVTYEQYF. CDR3 in DNA: TGTGCCAGCAGCCTCAGGACTAGCGGGGTCACCTACGAGCAGTACTTC. V and J are TRBV7-9 and TRBJ2-7; 12 bases align to TRBD2. V was pared by 5 bases and J by 2 bases, with 7 bases of the junction left unmatched. The CDR3 spans 16 residues. Germline V gene data show CDR1 as SEHNR and CDR2 as FQNEAQ (reference sequence).

V usage is TRBV6-2 or TRBV6-3 and J usage is TRBJ1-1, with D maybe TRBD1 (5 bases). Germline CDR1 and CDR2: MNHEY and SVGEGT. V lost 6 bases and J 5 bases, leaving 16 bases between the germline ends. The length of the CDR3 is 14 residues. The CDR3 DNA follows: TGTGCCAGCAGGCTCGGGGCCCGGGGTACTGAAGCTTTCTTT. Protein sequence: CASRLGARGTEAFF.

The J gene is TRBJ1-1, the V gene TRBV11-2; D remains unclear. The V end was cut by 2 bases, the J end by 6 bases, with 10 bases between. This CDR3 spans 13 amino acids. CDR1 SGHAT and CDR2 FQNNGV come from the germline V gene. CDR3: CASSLSRSPEAFF. The CDR3 nucleotides are TGTGCCAGCAGCTTATCCAGGTCTCCTGAAGCTTTCTTT.

This clonotype showed up just a few times. This chain connects TRBV24-1 to TRBJ2-1; TRBD2 aligns across 9 bases. Trimming at V came to 0 bases and at J to 8 bases, leaving 4 bases not matched to a gene. Germline CDR1 KGHDR, CDR2 SFDVKD. This CDR3 is 15 amino acids long. The CDR3 DNA is TGTGCCACCAGTGATTTGGCGGGAGGGCGGGATGAGCAGTTCTTC. Translated, it gives CATSDLAGGRDEQFF.

J is TRBJ2-1 and V is TRBV29-1, with 13 bases that match TRBD2. The CDR3 has 14 amino acids. Trimming at V came to 2 bases and at J to 6 bases, leaving 1 base not matched to a gene. The germline V gene has CDR1 SQVTM and CDR2 ANQGSEA. Here the CDR3 DNA reads TGCAGCGTTGAAACTAGCGGGAGGGGCAATGAGCAGTTCTTC. This codes for CSVETSGRGNEQFF.

This clonotype appeared a few times. The J gene is TRBJ2-3, the V gene TRBV7-9, with D possibly being TRBD2 (6 bases). The V end was cut by 5 bases, the J end by 0 bases, with 9 bases between. CDR3 length: 14 amino acids. The germline V gene encodes CDR1 SEHNR and CDR2 FQNEAQ (reference sequence). Here the CDR3 reads CASSGGMSTDTQYF. CDR3 nucleotide sequence: TGTGCCAGCAGCGGAGGGATGAGCACAGATACGCAGTATTTT.

This clonotype was detected many times. The chain couples TRBV7-8 to TRBJ2-7, with D hard to call. This CDR3 comprises 12 residues. Deletions cut 1 base from V and 6 bases from J, with 7 bases between. The V gene's germline CDR1 is SGHVS and CDR2 FQNEAQ. CDR3 DNA sequence: TGTGCCAGCAGCTTAGTGGGTGTCGAGCAGTACTTC. Translating it yields CASSLVGVEQYF. The full variable domain, rest sourced from reference TRBV7-8 and TRBJ2-7, is GAGVSQSPRYKVAKRGQDVALRCDPISGHVSLFWYQQALGQGPEFLTYFQNEAQLDKSGLPSDRFFAERPEGSVSTLKIQRTQQEDSAVYLCASSLVGVEQYFGPGTRLTVT.

The chain is built from TRBV20-1 and TRBJ2-1, with a possible D match to TRBD2 (5 bases). CDR1 is DFQATT, CDR2 SNEGSKA, per germline (reference sequence). CDR3 length: 14 residues. Written as DNA, the CDR3 is TGCAGCGCCTCCCTAGCCCGGGGTACGCATGAGCAGTTCTTC. Amino acid sequence: CSASLARGTHEQFF.

This chain joins TRBV5-1 and TRBJ2-7; 12 bases fit TRBD2. The CDR3 totals 16 residues. Looked up from germline, CDR1 is SGHRS and CDR2 is YFSETQ. J was trimmed by 5 bases and V by 0 bases; bases with no gene match: 6. CDR3 residues: CASSLGLAGVNHEQYF. DNA of the CDR3: TGCGCCAGCAGCTTGGGACTAGCGGGAGTAAACCACGAGCAGTACTTC.

This clonotype occurred a few times. The rearrangement uses TRBV7-9 and TRBJ2-5; D remains ambiguous. Trimming stripped 5 bases from V and 5 bases from J, with 9 bases between. The CDR3 consists of 12 residues. In germline, CDR1 is SEHNR, CDR2 FQNEAQ (reference sequence). This chain's CDR3 is CASSGSRETQYF. As DNA, the CDR3 is TGTGCCAGCAGCGGTAGCCGGGAGACCCAGTACTTC.

This CDR3 reads CASSKIKTSSTDTQYF. DNA for the CDR3: TGTGCCAGCAGTAAAATCAAAACATCTAGCACAGATACGCAGTATTTT. The J gene is TRBJ2-3, the V gene TRBV28, with no clear D. Germline CDR1 reads MDHEN; CDR2 reads SYDVKM. The CDR3 covers 16 residues. V gave up 5 bases and J gave up 0 bases, with 15 bases separating them.

The gene calls are TRBV10-3 and TRBJ2-7, with D hard to call. The CDR3 contains 13 residues. The germline CDR1 and CDR2 sequences are ENHRY and SYGVKD. V lost 0 bases and J lost 7, with 10 bases in between. The CDR3 here is CAISESRSWEQYF. The CDR3 DNA sequence: TGTGCCATCAGTGAGTCACGAAGCTGGGAGCAGTACTTC.

The V call is TRBV20-1, the J call TRBJ1-1; no definite D call. V was shortened by 1 base and J by 2 bases, with 8 bases between the two germline ends. Germline loops: CDR1 DFQATT, CDR2 SNEGSKA (reference sequence). The CDR3 sequence is 13 residues long. CDR3 amino acids: CSARVTLNTEAFF. In DNA form, the CDR3 reads TGCAGTGCTAGAGTGACCCTTAACACTGAAGCTTTCTTT.

The J gene is TRBJ2-1, the V gene TRBV11-2; D uncertain. This CDR3 has 11 residues. Per the germline V gene, CDR1 is SGHAT and CDR2 is FQNNGV. V lost 4 bases and J lost 15, with 13 bases in between. The CDR3 is CASSSSVALFF. In nucleotides, the CDR3 is TGTGCCAGCAGCTCCTCCGTCGCGCTGTTCTTC.

The chain has TRBV5-1 and TRBJ2-5, with TRBD2 matching 9 bases. The V gene's germline CDR1 is SGHRS and CDR2 YFSETQ. The V and J ends lost 4 bases and 4 bases, in that order; junction bases with no gene match: 8. This CDR3 comprises 15 residues. The CDR3 DNA reads as TGCGCCAGCAGCGTTAGCGGGAGAACGGGAGAGACCCAGTACTTC. Protein sequence: CASSVSGRTGETQYF. Together with reference TRBV5-1 and TRBJ2-5, the CDR3 gives the full variable domain: KAGVTQTPRYLIKTRGQQVTLSCSPISGHRSVSWYQQTPGQGLQFLFEYFSETQRNKGNFPGRFSGRQFSNSRSEMNVSTLELGDSALYLCASSVSGRTGETQYFGPGTRLLVL.

The V call is TRBV4-2, the J call TRBJ2-4; 9 positions match TRBD1. J was trimmed by 2 bases and V by 1 base; bases with no gene match: 12. The CDR3 totals 19 residues. Looked up from germline, CDR1 is LGHNA and CDR2 is YNFKEQ. For the CDR3, the DNA is TGTGCCAGCAGCCAAGCTGGGGTGGACGGGACAGGGTCCAAAAACATTCAGTACTTC. The encoded protein is CASSQAGVDGTGSKNIQYF.

The V call is TRBV10-2, the J call TRBJ1-5; no reliable D call. Germline lookup yields CDR1 WSHSY and CDR2 SAAADI. V lost 6 bases to trimming and J lost 2 bases, with 11 bases between them. The CDR3 length is 14 residues. CDR3 in amino acids: CASRAIGGNQPQHF. The CDR3 nucleotides read TGCGCCAGCAGGGCCATCGGGGGCAATCAGCCCCAGCATTTT.